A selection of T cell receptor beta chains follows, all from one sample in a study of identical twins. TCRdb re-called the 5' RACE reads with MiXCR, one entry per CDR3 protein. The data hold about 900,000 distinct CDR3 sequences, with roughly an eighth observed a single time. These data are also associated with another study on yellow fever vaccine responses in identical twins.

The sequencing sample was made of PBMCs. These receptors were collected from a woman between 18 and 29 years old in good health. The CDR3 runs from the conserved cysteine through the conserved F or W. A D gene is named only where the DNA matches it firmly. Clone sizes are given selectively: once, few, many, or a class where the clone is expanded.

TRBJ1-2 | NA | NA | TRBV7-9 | TGTGCCAGCAGCTTAGGTGGCTTAGGATATGGCTACACCTTC | CASSLGGLGYGYTF
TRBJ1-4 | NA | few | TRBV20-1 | TGCAGTGCTGAGAGTGCTAGCGGTGAAAAACTGTTTTTT | CSAESASGEKLFF
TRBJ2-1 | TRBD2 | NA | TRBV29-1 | TGCAGCGTTGTTCGGGGGGTGTCGGTGGGCTCCTACAATGAGCAGTTCTTC | CSVVRGVSVGSYNEQFF
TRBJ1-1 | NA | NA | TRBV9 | TGTGCCAGCAGTAATCCTCTTCGGGGGCCTGAAGCTTTCTTT | CASSNPLRGPEAFF
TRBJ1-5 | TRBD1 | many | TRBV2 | TGTGCCAGCAGGGGGCCCAGGGGGGTCGGCAATCAGCCCCAGCATTTT | CASRGPRGVGNQPQHF
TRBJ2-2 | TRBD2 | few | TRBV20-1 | TGCAGCACTAAAATAAGGCGGGGGTCCACCGGGGAGCTGTTTTTT | CSTKIRRGSTGELFF
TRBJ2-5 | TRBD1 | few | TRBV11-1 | TGTGCCAGCAGCTTCGGCGGGACAGGGGGGAGAATTGTAGAGACCCAGTACTTC | CASSFGGTGGRIVETQYF
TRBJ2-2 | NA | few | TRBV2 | TGTGCCAGCAGTGAATGGTCGAAGGGTCCCGGGGAGCTGTTTTTT | CASSEWSKGPGELFF
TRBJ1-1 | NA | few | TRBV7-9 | TGTGCCAGCAGCCGTTCGGCGGCTATGAACACTGAAGCTTTCTTT | CASSRSAAMNTEAFF
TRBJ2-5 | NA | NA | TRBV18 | TGTGCCAGCTCACCACCAAGGCTCGAGACCCAGTACTTC | CASSPPRLETQYF
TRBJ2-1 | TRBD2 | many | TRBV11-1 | TGTGCCAGCAGCCTGACATCCGGGACTAGCGGGAGTATCCATGAGCAGTTCTTC | CASSLTSGTSGSIHEQFF
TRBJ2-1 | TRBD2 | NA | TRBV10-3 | TGTGCCATCAGTCCCTCCGGGACTAGCGGGAGGTCATCCTACAATGAGCAGTTCTTC | CAISPSGTSGRSSYNEQFF
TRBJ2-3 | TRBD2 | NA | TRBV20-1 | TGCAGTGCTAGAGTCCTAGCGGGGACCGAGGGTGGTACGCAGTATTTT | CSARVLAGTEGGTQYF
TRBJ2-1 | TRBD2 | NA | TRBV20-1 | TGCAGTGCTAGGAGGTCCCCAGTATTTAGCGGGAGCTCCTACAATGAGCAGTTCTTC | CSARRSPVFSGSSYNEQFF
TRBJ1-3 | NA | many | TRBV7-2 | TGTGCCAGCAGCTCAGACAGCGGAAACACCATATATTTT | CASSSDSGNTIYF
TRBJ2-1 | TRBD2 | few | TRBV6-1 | TGTGCCGGAAGACGGGGGGGCCCCGGGGAACCAAATGAGCAGTTCTTC | CAGRRGGPGEPNEQFF
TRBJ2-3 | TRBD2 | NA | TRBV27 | TGTGCCAGCACCTCGAGGACTAGCGGGGGGCGGAGAGATACGCAGTATTTT | CASTSRTSGGRRDTQYF
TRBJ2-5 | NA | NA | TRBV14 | TGTGCCAGCAGCCAAGCAGTCGGGATTAGAGTGGCCCAGTACTTC | CASSQAVGIRVAQYF
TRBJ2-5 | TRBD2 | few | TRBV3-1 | TGTGCCAGCAGATCTAGCGGGGGCCAAGGGGGCCAGTACTTC | CASRSSGGQGGQYF
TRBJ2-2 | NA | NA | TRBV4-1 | TGCGCCAGCAGCCTCAGCCTAGATTCCGGGGTGAACCCCGGGGAGCTGTTTTTT | CASSLSLDSGVNPGELFF
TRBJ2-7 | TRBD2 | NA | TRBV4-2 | TGTGCCAGCAGCCAAGATTTAGCGGGGGCTTACGAGCAGTACTTC | CASSQDLAGAYEQYF
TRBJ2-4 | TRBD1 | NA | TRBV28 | TGTGCCAGCAGTCGTGGGACAGGGAAAAACATTCAGTACTTC | CASSRGTGKNIQYF
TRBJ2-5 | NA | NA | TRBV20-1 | TGCAGTGCTAGAGACGGGCAGAGAAAAGAGACCCAGTACTTC | CSARDGQRKETQYF
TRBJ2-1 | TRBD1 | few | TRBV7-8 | TGTGCCAGCAGCTTAGAAATACGGCAGGGGGCTGAAAATGAGCAGTTCTTC | CASSLEIRQGAENEQFF
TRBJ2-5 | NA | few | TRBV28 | TGTGCCAGCAGTTTTGGCGCTTCAAGCGTTCAAGAGACCCAGTACTTC | CASSFGASSVQETQYF